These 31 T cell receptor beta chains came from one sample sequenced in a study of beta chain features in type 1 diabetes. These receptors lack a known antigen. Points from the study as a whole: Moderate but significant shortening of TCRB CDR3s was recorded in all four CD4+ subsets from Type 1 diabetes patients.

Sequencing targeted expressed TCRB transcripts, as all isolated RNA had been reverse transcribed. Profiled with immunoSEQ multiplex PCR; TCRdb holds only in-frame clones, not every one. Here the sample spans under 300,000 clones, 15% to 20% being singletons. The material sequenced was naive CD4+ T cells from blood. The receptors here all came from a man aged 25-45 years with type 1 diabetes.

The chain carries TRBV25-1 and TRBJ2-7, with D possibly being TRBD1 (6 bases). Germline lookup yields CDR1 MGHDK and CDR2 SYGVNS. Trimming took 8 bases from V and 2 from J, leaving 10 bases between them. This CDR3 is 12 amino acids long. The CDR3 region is CASGGQPYEQYF. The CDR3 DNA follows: TGTGCCAGCGGGGGACAACCCTACGAGCAGTACTTC.

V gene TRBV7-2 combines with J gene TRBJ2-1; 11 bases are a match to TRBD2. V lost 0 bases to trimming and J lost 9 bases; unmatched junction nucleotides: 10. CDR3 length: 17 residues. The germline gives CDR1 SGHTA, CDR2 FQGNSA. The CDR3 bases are TGTGCCAGCAGCTTAGCGAACGTAGCGGGAGGGCGCCGTGAGCAGTTCTTC. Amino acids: CASSLANVAGGRREQFF.

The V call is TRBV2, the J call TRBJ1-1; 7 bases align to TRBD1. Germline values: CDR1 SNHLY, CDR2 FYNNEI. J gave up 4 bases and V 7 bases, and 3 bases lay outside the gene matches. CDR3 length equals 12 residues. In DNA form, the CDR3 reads TGTGCCAGCAATTCAGGGGGCACTGAAGCTTTCTTT. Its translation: CASNSGGTEAFF.

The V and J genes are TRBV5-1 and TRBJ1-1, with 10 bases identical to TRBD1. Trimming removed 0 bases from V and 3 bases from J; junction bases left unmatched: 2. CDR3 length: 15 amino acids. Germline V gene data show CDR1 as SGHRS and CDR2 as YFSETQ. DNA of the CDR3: TGCGCCAGCAGCTTGGGACAGGGGGCCTACACTGAAGCTTTCTTT. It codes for CASSLGQGAYTEAFF. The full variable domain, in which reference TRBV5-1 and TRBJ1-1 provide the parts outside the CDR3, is KAGVTQTPRYLIKTRGQQVTLSCSPISGHRSVSWYQQTPGQGLQFLFEYFSETQRNKGNFPGRFSGRQFSNSRSEMNVSTLELGDSALYLCASSLGQGAYTEAFFGQGTRLTVV.

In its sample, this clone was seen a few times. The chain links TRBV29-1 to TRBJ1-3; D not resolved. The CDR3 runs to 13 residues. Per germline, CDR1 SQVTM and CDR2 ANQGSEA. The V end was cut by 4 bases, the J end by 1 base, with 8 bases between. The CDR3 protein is CSVAARSGNTIYF. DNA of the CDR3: TGCAGCGTTGCGGCCAGGTCTGGAAACACCATATATTTT.

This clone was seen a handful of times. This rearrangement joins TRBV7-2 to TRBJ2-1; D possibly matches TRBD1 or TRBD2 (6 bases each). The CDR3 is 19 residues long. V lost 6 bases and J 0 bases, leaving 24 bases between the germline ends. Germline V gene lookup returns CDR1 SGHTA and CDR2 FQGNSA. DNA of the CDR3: TGTGCCAGCAGTTCACGAACCGTCCGGGGGACAAGCTCCTACAATGAGCAGTTCTTC. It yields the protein CASSSRTVRGTSSYNEQFF.

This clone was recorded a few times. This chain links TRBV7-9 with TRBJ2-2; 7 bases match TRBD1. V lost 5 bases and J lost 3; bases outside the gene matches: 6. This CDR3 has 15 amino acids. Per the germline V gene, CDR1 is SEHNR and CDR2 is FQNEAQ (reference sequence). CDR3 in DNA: TGTGCCAGCAGCCGGGGACAGTCGGACACCGGGGAGCTGTTTTTT. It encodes CASSRGQSDTGELFF.

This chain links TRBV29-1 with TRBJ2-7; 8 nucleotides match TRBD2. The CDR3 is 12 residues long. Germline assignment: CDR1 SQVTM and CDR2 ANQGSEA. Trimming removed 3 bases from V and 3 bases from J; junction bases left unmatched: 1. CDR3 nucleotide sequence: TGCAGCGTTGATAGCGGGGACTACGAGCAGTACTTC. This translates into CSVDSGDYEQYF.

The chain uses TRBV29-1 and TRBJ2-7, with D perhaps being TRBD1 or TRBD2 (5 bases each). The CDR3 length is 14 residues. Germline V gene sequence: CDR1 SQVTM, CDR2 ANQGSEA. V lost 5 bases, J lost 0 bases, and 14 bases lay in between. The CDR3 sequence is CSVSRDGSSYEQYF. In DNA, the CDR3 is TGCAGCGTTTCCAGGGACGGAAGCTCCTACGAGCAGTACTTC.

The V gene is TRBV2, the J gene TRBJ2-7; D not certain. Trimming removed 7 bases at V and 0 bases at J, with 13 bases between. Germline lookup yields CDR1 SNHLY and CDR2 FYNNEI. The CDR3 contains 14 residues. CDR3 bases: TGTGCCAGCATGGTGAACCCGGGCTCCTACGAGCAGTACTTC. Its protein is CASMVNPGSYEQYF.

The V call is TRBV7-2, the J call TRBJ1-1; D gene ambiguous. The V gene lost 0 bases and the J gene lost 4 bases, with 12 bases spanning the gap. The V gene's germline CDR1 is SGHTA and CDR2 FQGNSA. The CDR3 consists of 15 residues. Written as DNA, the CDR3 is TGTGCCAGCAGCTTAGCGGGCAGCAAGGGCACTGAAGCTTTCTTT. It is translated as CASSLAGSKGTEAFF.

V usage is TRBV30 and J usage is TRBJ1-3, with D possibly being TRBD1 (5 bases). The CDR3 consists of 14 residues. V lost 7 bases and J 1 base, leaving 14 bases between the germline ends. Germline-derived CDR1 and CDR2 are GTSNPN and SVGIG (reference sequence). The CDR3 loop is CASSRGGSGNTIYF. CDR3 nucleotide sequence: TGTGCCTCTTCCCGGGGGGGATCTGGAAACACCATATATTTT.

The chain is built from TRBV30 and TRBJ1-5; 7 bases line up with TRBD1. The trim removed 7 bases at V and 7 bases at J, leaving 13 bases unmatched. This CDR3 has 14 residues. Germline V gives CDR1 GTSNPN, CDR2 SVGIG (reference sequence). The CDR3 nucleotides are TGTGCCTTCCAAAAGGGGGCTGAGGGGCAGCCCCAGCATTTT. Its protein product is CAFQKGAEGQPQHF.

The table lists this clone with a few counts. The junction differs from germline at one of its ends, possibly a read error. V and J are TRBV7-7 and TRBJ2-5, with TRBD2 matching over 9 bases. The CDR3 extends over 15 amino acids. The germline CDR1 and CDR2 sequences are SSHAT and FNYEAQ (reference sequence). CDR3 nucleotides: TGTGCTAGCAGCTTAGGGCTAGCGGGACAGGAGACCCAGTACTTC. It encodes CASSLGLAGQETQYF.

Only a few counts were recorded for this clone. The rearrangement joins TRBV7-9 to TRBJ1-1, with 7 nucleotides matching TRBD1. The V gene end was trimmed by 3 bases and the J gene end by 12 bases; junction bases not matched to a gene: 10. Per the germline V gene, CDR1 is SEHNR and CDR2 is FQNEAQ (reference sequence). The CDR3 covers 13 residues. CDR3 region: CASSLGTETSTFF. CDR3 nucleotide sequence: TGTGCCAGCAGCTTGGGGACAGAGACATCAACTTTCTTT.

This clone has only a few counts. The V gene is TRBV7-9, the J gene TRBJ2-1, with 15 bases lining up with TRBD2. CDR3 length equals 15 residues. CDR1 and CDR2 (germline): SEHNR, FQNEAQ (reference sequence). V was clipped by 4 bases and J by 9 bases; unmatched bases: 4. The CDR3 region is CASSWTSGRAGEQFF. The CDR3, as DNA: TGTGCCAGCAGCTGGACTAGCGGGAGGGCCGGTGAGCAGTTCTTC.

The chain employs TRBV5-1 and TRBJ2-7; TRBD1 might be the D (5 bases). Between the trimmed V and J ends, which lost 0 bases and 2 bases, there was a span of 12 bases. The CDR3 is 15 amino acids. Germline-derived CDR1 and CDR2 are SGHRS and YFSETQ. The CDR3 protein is CASSLDLAGTYEQYF. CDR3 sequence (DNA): TGCGCCAGCAGCTTGGATTTGGCAGGGACCTACGAGCAGTACTTC. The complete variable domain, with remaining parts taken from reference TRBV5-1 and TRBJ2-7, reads KAGVTQTPRYLIKTRGQQVTLSCSPISGHRSVSWYQQTPGQGLQFLFEYFSETQRNKGNFPGRFSGRQFSNSRSEMNVSTLELGDSALYLCASSLDLAGTYEQYFGPGTRLTVT.

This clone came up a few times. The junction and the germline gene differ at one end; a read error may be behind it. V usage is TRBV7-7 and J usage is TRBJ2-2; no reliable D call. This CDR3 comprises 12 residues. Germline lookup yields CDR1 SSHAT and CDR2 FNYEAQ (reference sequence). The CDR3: CASSRDPGELFF. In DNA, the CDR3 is TGTGCTAGCAGCCGCGACCCCGGGGAGCTGTTTTTT.

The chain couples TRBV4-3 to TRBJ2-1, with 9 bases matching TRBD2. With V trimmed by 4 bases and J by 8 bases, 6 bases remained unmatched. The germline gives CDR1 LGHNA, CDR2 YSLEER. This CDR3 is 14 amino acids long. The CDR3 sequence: CASSRGLASYEQFF. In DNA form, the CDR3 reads TGCGCCAGCAGCCGGGGACTAGCAAGCTATGAGCAGTTCTTC.

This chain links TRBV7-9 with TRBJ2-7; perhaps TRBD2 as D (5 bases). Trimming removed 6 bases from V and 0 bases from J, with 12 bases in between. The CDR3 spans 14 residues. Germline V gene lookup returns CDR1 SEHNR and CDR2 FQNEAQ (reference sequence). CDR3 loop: CASRGRESSYEQYF. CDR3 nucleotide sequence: TGTGCCAGCAGGGGTAGGGAGAGCTCCTACGAGCAGTACTTC.

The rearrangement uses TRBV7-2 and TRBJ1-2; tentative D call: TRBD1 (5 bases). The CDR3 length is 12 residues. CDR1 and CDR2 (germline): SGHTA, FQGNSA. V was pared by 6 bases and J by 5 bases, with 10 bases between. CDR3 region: CASSPQGYGYTF. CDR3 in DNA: TGTGCCAGCAGTCCCCAGGGTTATGGCTACACCTTC.

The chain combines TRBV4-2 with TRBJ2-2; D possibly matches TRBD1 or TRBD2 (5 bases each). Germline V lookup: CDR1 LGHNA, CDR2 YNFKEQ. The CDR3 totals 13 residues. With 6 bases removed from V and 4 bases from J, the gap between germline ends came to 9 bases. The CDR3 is CASRPGSTGELFF. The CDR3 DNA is TGTGCCAGCAGACCAGGGAGCACCGGGGAGCTGTTTTTT.

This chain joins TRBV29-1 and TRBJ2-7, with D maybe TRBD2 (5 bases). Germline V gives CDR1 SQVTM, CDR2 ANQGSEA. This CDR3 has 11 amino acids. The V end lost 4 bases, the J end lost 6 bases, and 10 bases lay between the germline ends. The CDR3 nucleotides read TGCAGCGTTGGCGAGGGTTCCGAGCAGTACTTC. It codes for CSVGEGSEQYF.

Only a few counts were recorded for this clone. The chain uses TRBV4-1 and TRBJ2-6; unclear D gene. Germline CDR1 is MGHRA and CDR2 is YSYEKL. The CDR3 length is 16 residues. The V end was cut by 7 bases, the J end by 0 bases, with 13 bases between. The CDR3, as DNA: TGCGCCAGCATTGTTAGACGGACCTCTGGGGCCAACGTCCTGACTTTC. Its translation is CASIVRRTSGANVLTF.

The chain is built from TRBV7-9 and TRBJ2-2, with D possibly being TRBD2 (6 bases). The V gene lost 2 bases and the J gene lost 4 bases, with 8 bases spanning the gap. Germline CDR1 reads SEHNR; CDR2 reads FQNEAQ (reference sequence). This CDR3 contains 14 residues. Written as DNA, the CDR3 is TGTGCCAGCAGCTTAAGGGGAGGCACCGGGGAGCTGTTTTTT. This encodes CASSLRGGTGELFF.

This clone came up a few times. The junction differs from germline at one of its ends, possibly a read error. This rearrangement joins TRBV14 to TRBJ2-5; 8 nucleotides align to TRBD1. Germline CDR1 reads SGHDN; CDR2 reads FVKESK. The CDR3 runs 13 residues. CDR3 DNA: TGTGCCAGCAGCCTCGGACAGGGAGAGGCCCAGTACTTC. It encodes CASSLGQGEAQYF.

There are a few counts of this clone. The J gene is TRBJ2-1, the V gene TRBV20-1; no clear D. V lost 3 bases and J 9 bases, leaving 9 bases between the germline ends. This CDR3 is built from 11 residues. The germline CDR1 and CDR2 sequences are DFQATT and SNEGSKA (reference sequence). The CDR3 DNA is TGCAGTGCTAGTTCCAAGGTTGAGCAGTTCTTC. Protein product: CSASSKVEQFF.

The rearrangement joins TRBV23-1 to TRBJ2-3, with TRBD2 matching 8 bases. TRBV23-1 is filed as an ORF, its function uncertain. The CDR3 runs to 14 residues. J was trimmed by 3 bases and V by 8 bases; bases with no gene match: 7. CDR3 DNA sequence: TGCGCCAGCGGGCAAAGCGGGAGTACAGATACGCAGTATTTT. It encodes CASGQSGSTDTQYF.

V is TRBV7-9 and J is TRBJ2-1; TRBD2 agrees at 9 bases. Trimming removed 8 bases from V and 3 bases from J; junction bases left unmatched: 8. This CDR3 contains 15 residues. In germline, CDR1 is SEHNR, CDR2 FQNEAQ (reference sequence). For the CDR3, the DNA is TGTGCCAGCGGACTCCAGACTAGCGGCTACAATGAGCAGTTCTTC. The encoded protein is CASGLQTSGYNEQFF.

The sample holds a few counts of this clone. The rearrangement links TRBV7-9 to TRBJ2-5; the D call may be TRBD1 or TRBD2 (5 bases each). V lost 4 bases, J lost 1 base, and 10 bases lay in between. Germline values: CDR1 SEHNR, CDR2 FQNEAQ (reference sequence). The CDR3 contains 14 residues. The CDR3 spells CASSWGPSQETQYF. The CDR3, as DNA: TGTGCCAGCAGCTGGGGACCTAGCCAAGAGACCCAGTACTTC.

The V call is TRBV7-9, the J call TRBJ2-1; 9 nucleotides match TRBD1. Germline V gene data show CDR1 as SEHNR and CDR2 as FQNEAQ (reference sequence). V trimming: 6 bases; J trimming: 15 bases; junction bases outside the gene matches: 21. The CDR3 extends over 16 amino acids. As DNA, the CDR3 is TGTGCCAGCAGAGCAGCCCCCGGGACAGGGCACGTTCATCCGTTCTTC. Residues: CASRAAPGTGHVHPFF.